These 9 T cell receptor beta chains share one sample of origin, sequenced in a study of technical replicates of blood from several donors. Sequenced by immunoSEQ multiplex PCR; TCRdb stores in-frame clones only, minus some. Here the sample spans around 60,000 clones, 80% to 95% being singletons. Input material: PBMCs. The receptors stem from a human donor in good health. Some clones in this sample may be carry-over from other donors' samples.

V gene TRBV19 combines with J gene TRBJ1-5; maybe TRBD1 (6 bases). CDR1 and CDR2 (germline): LNHDA, SQIVND (reference sequence). This CDR3 is built from 15 residues. Trimming pared 6 bases from V and 7 bases from J, leaving 19 bases between. As DNA, the CDR3 is TGTGCCAGTAGCCCACAGGGAATCGGCCGCCAGCCCCAGCATTTT. Translation: CASSPQGIGRQPQHF.

This rearrangement joins TRBV5-1 to TRBJ2-7, with 7 nucleotides matching TRBD1. CDR3 length equals 13 residues. J was trimmed by 2 bases and V by 2 bases; bases with no gene match: 1. Germline V lookup: CDR1 SGHRS, CDR2 YFSETQ. The CDR3 here is CASSLQGPYEQYF. The CDR3 DNA is TGCGCCAGCAGCTTACAGGGGCCCTACGAGCAGTACTTC.

This clone was picked up one time. The chain links TRBV12-1 to TRBJ1-2. TRBV12-1 is tagged as a pseudogene. There are 12 residues in the CDR3. For the CDR3, the DNA is TGTGCCAGCAGCTCACCATCGGATGGCTACACCTTC. Protein sequence: CASSSPSDGYTF.

The chain's CDR3 is CASTQNSGNTIYF. Here the CDR3 DNA reads TGTGCCAGCACACAAAACTCTGGAAACACCATATATTTT. This chain joins TRBV6-1 and TRBJ1-3; D is ambiguous. Germline lookup yields CDR1 MNHNS and CDR2 SASEGT. The CDR3 is made up of 13 amino acids. Trimming cost V 7 bases and J 0 bases, with 7 bases left between them.

J is TRBJ1-1 and V is TRBV29-1; TRBD1 agrees at 8 bases. CDR1 is SQVTM and CDR2 is ANQGSEA in the germline V gene. The CDR3 contains 14 residues. The V gene end was trimmed by 8 bases and the J gene end by 1 base; junction bases not matched to a gene: 9. The CDR3 sequence: CSFSRGLGNTEAFF. The CDR3, as DNA: TGCAGCTTTTCCAGGGGGCTGGGGAACACTGAAGCTTTCTTT.

V and J are TRBV5-6 and TRBJ1-2; no definite D call. CDR3 length equals 15 residues. Trimming pared 1 base from V and 3 bases from J, leaving 13 bases between. CDR1 is SGHDT, CDR2 YYEEEE, per germline. DNA for the CDR3: TGTGCCAGCAGCTTGCCGCCGACTTCTGACTATGGCTACACCTTC. Translated, it gives CASSLPPTSDYGYTF. Full variable domain (missing parts from reference TRBV5-6 and TRBJ1-2): DAGVTQSPTHLIKTRGQQVTLRCSPKSGHDTVSWYQQALGQGPQFIFQYYEEEERQRGNFPDRFSGHQFPNYSSELNVNALLLGDSALYLCASSLPPTSDYGYTFGSGTRLTVV.

The chain has TRBV10-3 and TRBJ2-7; possibly TRBD2 for D (6 bases). The CDR3 is made up of 10 amino acids. V was shortened by 10 bases and J by 4 bases, with 8 bases between the two germline ends. Germline V lookup: CDR1 ENHRY, CDR2 SYGVKD. CDR3 loop: CATGTYEQYF. The CDR3 DNA is TGTGCCACCGGGACTTACGAGCAGTACTTC.

This sequence joins TRBV4-3 and TRBJ2-3; tentatively, D is TRBD2 (6 bases). With 2 bases removed from V and 3 bases from J, the gap between germline ends came to 15 bases. CDR3 size: 16 residues. The germline V gene has CDR1 LGHNA and CDR2 YSLEER. CDR3 in amino acids: CASSQRTAGWTDTQYF. The CDR3 nucleotides are TGCGCCAGCAGCCAACGTACGGCGGGATGGACAGATACGCAGTATTTT.

This clone was observed a single time. This rearrangement joins TRBV2 to TRBJ2-5, with a possible D match to TRBD2 (5 bases). The germline V gene encodes CDR1 SNHLY and CDR2 FYNNEI. V shed 8 bases and J shed 1 base, with 17 bases lying between them. CDR3 length: 15 amino acids. The CDR3 DNA reads TGTGCCAGCGGTGTGTTAGCGAAGGGCCAAGAGACCCAGTACTTC. Translating it yields CASGVLAKGQETQYF. The full variable domain, in which reference TRBV2 and TRBJ2-5 provide the parts outside the CDR3, is EPEVTQTPSHQVTQMGQEVILRCVPISNHLYFYWYRQILGQKVEFLVSFYNNEISEKSEIFDDQFSVERPDGSNFTLKIRSTKLEDSAMYFCASGVLAKGQETQYFGPGTRLLVL.